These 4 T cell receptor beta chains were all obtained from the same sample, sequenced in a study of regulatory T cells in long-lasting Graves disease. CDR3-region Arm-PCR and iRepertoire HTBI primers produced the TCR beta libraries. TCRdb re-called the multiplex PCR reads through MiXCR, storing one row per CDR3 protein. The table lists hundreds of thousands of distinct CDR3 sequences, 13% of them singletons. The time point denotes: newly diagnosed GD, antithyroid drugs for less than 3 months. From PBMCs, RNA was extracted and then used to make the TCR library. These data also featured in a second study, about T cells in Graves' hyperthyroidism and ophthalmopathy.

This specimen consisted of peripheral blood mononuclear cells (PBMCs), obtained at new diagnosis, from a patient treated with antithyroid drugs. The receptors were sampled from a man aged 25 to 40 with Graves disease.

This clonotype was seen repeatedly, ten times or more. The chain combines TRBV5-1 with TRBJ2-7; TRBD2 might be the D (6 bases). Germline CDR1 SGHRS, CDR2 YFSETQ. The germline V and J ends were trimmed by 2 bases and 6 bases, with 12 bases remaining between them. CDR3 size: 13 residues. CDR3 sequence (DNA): TGCGCCAGCAGCTTAGCAGGGACTTCCGAGCAGTACTTC. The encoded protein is CASSLAGTSEQYF.

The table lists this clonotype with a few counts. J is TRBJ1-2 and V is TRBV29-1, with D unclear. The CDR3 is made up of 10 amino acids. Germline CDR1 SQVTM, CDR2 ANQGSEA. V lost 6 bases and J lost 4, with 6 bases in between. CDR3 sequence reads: CSVSGYGYTF. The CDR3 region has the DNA TGCAGCGTGTCCGGCTATGGCTACACCTTC.

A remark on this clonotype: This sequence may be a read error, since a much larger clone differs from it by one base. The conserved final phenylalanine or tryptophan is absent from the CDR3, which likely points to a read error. The CDR3 reads CSARGRESETQYS. The CDR3 DNA reads TGCAGTGCTAGAGGCCGGGAGTCAGAGACCCAGTACTCC. The chain recombines TRBV20-1 with TRBJ2-5, with D perhaps TRBD2 (6 bases). Germline assignment: CDR1 DFQATT and CDR2 SNEGSKA (reference sequence). The V end lost 1 base, the J end lost 4 bases, and 10 bases lay between the germline ends. This CDR3 contains 13 residues.

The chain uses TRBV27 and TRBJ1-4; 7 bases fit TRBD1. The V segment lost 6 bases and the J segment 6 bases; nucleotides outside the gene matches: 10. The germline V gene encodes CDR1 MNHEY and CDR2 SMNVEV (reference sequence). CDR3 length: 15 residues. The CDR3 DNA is TGTGCCAGCAGGACCCACCAGGGGGGGGATGAAAAACTGTTTTTT. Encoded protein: CASRTHQGGDEKLFF. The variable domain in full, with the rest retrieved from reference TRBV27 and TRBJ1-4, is EAQVTQNPRYLITVTGKKLTVTCSQNMNHEYMSWYRQDPGLGLRQIYYSMNVEVTDKGDVPEGYKVSRKEKRNFPLILESPSPNQTSLYFCASRTHQGGDEKLFFGSGTQLSVL.